This record covers a single T cell receptor beta chain. The antigen is undetermined. PCR was performed using 60 Vbeta and 13 Jbeta primers. Method: immunoSEQ multiplex PCR; TCRdb's copy keeps in-frame clones and lacks some. The table has under 200,000 clones, roughly 80% seen once. This sample stems from a study of cytomegalovirus exposure and HLA in healthy donors. Study-wide findings and caveats: Usually a TCR sequence was rare, but some public TCRs were found in many donors. Cytomegalovirus association was listed for 150 or so TCR beta chains. A few of the chains that were CMV-associated were confirmed in vitro to be specific for CMV antigens.

The V end lost 5 bases, the J end lost 2 bases, and 7 bases lay between the germline ends. This CDR3 is built from 13 residues. From germline, CDR1 is MNHNY and CDR2 SVGAGI (reference sequence). The TCR originated in a male donor in good health and CMV-seronegative. J is TRBJ1-5 and V is TRBV6-6; D gene uncertain. Sequencing was done on a sample of PBMCs. The CDR3 coding sequence is TGTGCCAGCAGTCAGCAGGGCAATCAGCCCCAGCATTTT. It yields the protein CASSQQGNQPQHF.